This T cell receptor (beta chain) was observed in a study of type 1 regulatory T cells. Across the study: An in vitro protocol generated T-allo10, a Tr1-enriched, alloantigen-specific CD4 T cell product.

The sample holds many counts of this clonotype. The antigen remains unidentified. Using its own MiXCR run on the reads, TCRdb lists one record per CDR3 protein. The table shows about 42,000 distinct CDR3 sequences, with 10% to 15% occurring only once. The receptor was isolated from a human donor in good health. Sample: cultured non-Tr1 T cells, either the whole culture or a sorted T cell fraction (not recorded which).

The CDR3 loop reads CASRVAGGETQYF. DNA of the CDR3: TGTGCCAGCAGGGTAGCGGGAGGAGAGACCCAGTACTTC. The chain recombines TRBV6-1 with TRBJ2-5; 10 bases line up with TRBD2. Germline V gene lookup returns CDR1 MNHNS and CDR2 SASEGT. J gave up 4 bases and V 6 bases, and 2 bases lay outside the gene matches. The CDR3 has 13 residues.